The 12 T cell receptor beta chains listed next were all sequenced from one sample in a study of blood T cell repertoires in COVID-19. Some clones are missing from TCRdb's copy, which holds only in-frame ones; the method was immunoSEQ multiplex PCR. Of 53,000 or so clones detected, around 84% appear once; the ten largest clones hold over 9.5%. Sequenced: peripheral blood. These receptors all stem from a man between 70 and 80 years old with active COVID-19.

For the CDR3, the DNA is TGCAGCGGGGGGACAGGGATCGCCGGGGAGCTGTTTTTT. It encodes CSGGTGIAGELFF. V gene TRBV29-1 combines with J gene TRBJ2-2; 9 positions match TRBD1. Germline lookup yields CDR1 SQVTM and CDR2 ANQGSEA. The ends lost 7 bases at V and 6 bases at J; junction bases unmatched: 6. The CDR3 has 13 amino acids.

This clone was seen only a few times. This sequence joins TRBV4-1 and TRBJ2-4; perhaps TRBD1 as D (6 bases). CDR3 length equals 16 residues. From germline, CDR1 is MGHRA and CDR2 YSYEKL. V was clipped by 0 bases and J by 4 bases, with 13 bases between them. The CDR3 protein is CASSQDAQGAKNIQYF. The CDR3 bases are TGCGCCAGCAGCCAAGATGCACAGGGCGCGAAAAACATTCAGTACTTC.

This rearrangement joins TRBV3-1 (or the pseudogene TRBV3-2) to TRBJ2-1; possible D gene TRBD2, 5 bases. The germline V and J ends were trimmed by 1 base and 7 bases, with 17 bases remaining between them. Germline V gene lookup returns CDR1 LGHDT and CDR2 YNNKEL (reference sequence). The CDR3 runs 16 residues. The CDR3 sequence: CASSQVLASHINEQFF. As DNA, the CDR3 is TGTGCCAGCAGCCAAGTGCTAGCTTCACACATAAATGAGCAGTTCTTC.

This clone was found a few times. The chain recombines TRBV30 with TRBJ1-5; perhaps TRBD1 as D (6 bases). Germline CDR1 and CDR2: GTSNPN and SVGIG (reference sequence). The V end lost 0 bases, the J end lost 6 bases, and 9 bases lay between the germline ends. The length of the CDR3 is 13 residues. This CDR3 is CAWSVRGLQPQHF. The CDR3 DNA reads TGTGCCTGGAGTGTGCGGGGGCTTCAGCCCCAGCATTTT.

The chain joins TRBV7-6 to TRBJ2-6; D possibly corresponds to TRBD1 (6 bases). V was trimmed by 5 bases and J by 1 base, leaving 15 bases between them. This CDR3 contains 17 residues. The germline CDR1 and CDR2 sequences are SGHVS and FNYEAQ. The CDR3 DNA is TGTGCCAGCAGCCCGGGGACATCCCTTTCTGGGGCCAACGTCCTGACTTTC. As protein: CASSPGTSLSGANVLTF. Variable domain in full (rest from reference TRBV7-6 and TRBJ2-6): GAGVSQSPRYKVTKRGQDVALRCDPISGHVSLYWYRQALGQGPEFLTYFNYEAQQDKSGLPNDRFSAERPEGSISTLTIQRTEQRDSAMYRCASSPGTSLSGANVLTFGAGSRLTVL.

This chain links TRBV3-1 (or the pseudogene TRBV3-2) with TRBJ2-1; no clear D. The CDR3 runs to 13 residues. The V end was cut by 1 base, the J end by 9 bases, with 10 bases between. From germline, CDR1 is LGHDT and CDR2 YNNKEL (reference sequence). The CDR3 DNA reads TGTGCCAGCAGCCAAGGTCCTGCGGTTGAGCAGTTCTTC. Amino acids: CASSQGPAVEQFF.

This clone was detected once. Other DNA sequences in this sample translate to the same CDR3. The chain joins TRBV5-1 to TRBJ2-1; 9 bases align to TRBD1. The length of the CDR3 is 15 residues. Germline CDR1 reads SGHRS; CDR2 reads YFSETQ. J gave up 4 bases and V 0 bases, and 2 bases lay outside the gene matches. The CDR3 is CASSLDGQGYNEQFF. In DNA form, the CDR3 reads TGCGCCAGCAGCTTGGACGGACAGGGGTACAATGAGCAGTTCTTC.

This chain uses TRBV30 with TRBJ1-1; the match to TRBD1 covers 8 bases. The length of the CDR3 is 16 residues. Unmatched junction bases numbered 8, after V lost 0 bases and J lost 2 bases. Looked up from germline, CDR1 is GTSNPN and CDR2 is SVGIG (reference sequence). The CDR3 here is CAWSVLRTGINTEAFF. CDR3 coding DNA: TGTGCCTGGAGTGTACTGCGGACAGGGATTAACACTGAAGCTTTCTTT. Complete variable domain (other parts from reference TRBV30 and TRBJ1-1): SQTIHQWPATLVQPVGSPLSLECTVEGTSNPNLYWYRQAAGRGLQLLFYSVGIGQISSEVPQNLSASRPQDRQFILSSKKLLLSDSGFYLCAWSVLRTGINTEAFFGQGTRLTVV.

The rearrangement uses TRBV24-1 and TRBJ1-2; TRBD1 matches 8 bases. Germline assignment: CDR1 KGHDR and CDR2 SFDVKD. This CDR3 is built from 15 residues. The ends lost 3 bases at V and 4 bases at J; junction bases unmatched: 6. In DNA, the CDR3 is TGTGCCACCAGTGATCGACAGGGGCCTGGCTATGGCTACACCTTC. This encodes CATSDRQGPGYGYTF.

This chain joins TRBV2 and TRBJ1-3, with D unclear. The CDR3 has 12 residues. Trimming removed 9 bases from V and 3 bases from J, with 9 bases in between. Germline V gives CDR1 SNHLY, CDR2 FYNNEI. The CDR3 is CARAGDGNTIYF. CDR3 in DNA: TGTGCCAGGGCGGGCGATGGAAACACCATATATTTT. The full variable domain, completed using reference TRBV2 and TRBJ1-3, is EPEVTQTPSHQVTQMGQEVILRCVPISNHLYFYWYRQILGQKVEFLVSFYNNEISEKSEIFDDQFSVERPDGSNFTLKIRSTKLEDSAMYFCARAGDGNTIYFGEGSWLTVV.

The V and J genes are TRBV13 and TRBJ1-1; no reliable D call. The CDR3 runs to 13 residues. The germline V gene encodes CDR1 PRHDT and CDR2 FYEKMQ (reference sequence). V was trimmed by 5 bases and J by 8 bases, leaving 15 bases between them. CDR3 amino acids: CASSLGWPGEAFF. The CDR3 DNA is TGTGCCAGCAGCCTCGGGTGGCCGGGGGAAGCTTTCTTT.

The V and J genes are TRBV11-2 and TRBJ2-7, with TRBD1 matching 8 bases. The CDR3 has 14 amino acids. Germline V gives CDR1 SGHAT, CDR2 FQNNGV. The ends lost 1 base at V and 4 bases at J; junction bases unmatched: 3. The CDR3 reads CASSLGQGRYEQYF. Here the CDR3 DNA reads TGTGCCAGCAGCTTAGGACAGGGGAGGTACGAGCAGTACTTC.